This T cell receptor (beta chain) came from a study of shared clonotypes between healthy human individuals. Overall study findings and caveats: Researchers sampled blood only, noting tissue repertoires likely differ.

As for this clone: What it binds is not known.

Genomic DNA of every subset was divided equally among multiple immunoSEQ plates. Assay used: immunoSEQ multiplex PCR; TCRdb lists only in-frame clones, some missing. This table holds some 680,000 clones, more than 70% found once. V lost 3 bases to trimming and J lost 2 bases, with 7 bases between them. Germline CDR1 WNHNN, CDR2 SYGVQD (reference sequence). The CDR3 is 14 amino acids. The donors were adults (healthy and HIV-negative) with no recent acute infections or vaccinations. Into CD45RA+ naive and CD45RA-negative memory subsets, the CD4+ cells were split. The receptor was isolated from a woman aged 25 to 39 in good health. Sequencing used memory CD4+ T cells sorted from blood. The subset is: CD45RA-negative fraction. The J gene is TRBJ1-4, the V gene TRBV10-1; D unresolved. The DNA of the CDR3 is TGCGCCAGCAGTGACGGGTTGACTAATGAAAAACTGTTTTTT. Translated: CASSDGLTNEKLFF.